The present T cell receptor (beta chain) was sequenced within a study of blood T cell repertoires in COVID-19. The wider study: Spain, Italy and the United States supplied samples that represented acute and convalescent COVID-19. PBMCs, B-cell-depleted T cells, or T cells were the source of the cDNA or gDNA that made up the material.

Original processing notes: It was from reference gene primer amplification that nucleated cell counts were estimated. Here immunoSEQ multiplex PCR was the method, and the copy in TCRdb shows in-frame clones only, minus some. The V and J calls and clone size are taken from that table; D and trimming were inferred from the DNA. The table records around 190,000 clones, about 79% of them present only once. The CDR3 extends over 18 amino acids. In germline, CDR1 is SGHRS, CDR2 YFSETQ. V was clipped by 2 bases and J by 5 bases; unmatched bases: 15. The receptor was derived from a human donor in a cohort sampled during active COVID-19. Material: peripheral blood. J is TRBJ2-1 and V is TRBV5-1; 8 nucleotides align to TRBD2. The CDR3 spells CASSFGPQSGRIDNEQFF. In DNA form, the CDR3 reads TGCGCCAGCAGCTTTGGGCCCCAAAGCGGGAGAATCGACAATGAGCAGTTCTTC.